This is a list of T cell receptor beta chains from one sample in a study of control samples from healthy donors and cancer patients. TCRdb keeps only in-frame clones here, not all; method: immunoSEQ multiplex PCR. The table includes approximately 82,000 clones, roughly 94% detected once. What was sequenced was blood. The receptors here all came from a young woman in good health. The CDR3 runs from the conserved cysteine through the conserved F or W. The order of the fields is V gene, J gene, clone size, D gene, CDR3 DNA, CDR3 protein. A D gene is named only where the DNA matches it firmly. Clone size, where shown, is once, few, many, or a class for clones that have expanded.

V gene: TRBV2; J gene: TRBJ2-5; clone size: .; D gene: TRBD2; CDR3 DNA: TGTGCCAGCGTGCGGGAGCTCTCTGCCGGAGAGACCCAGTACTTC; CDR3 protein: CASVRELSAGETQYF
V gene: TRBV5-1; J gene: TRBJ2-2; clone size: .; D gene: TRBD1; CDR3 DNA: TGCGCCAGCAGCTTCTGGGACAGTAACACCGGGGAGCTGTTTTTT; CDR3 protein: CASSFWDSNTGELFF
V gene: TRBV6-1; J gene: TRBJ1-3; clone size: .; D gene: TRBD1; CDR3 DNA: TGTGCCAGCAGTGAACAGGGGGCTTCTAGCTCTGGAAACACCATATATTTT; CDR3 protein: CASSEQGASSSGNTIYF
V gene: TRBV5-4; J gene: TRBJ2-5; clone size: .; D gene: .; CDR3 DNA: TGTGCCACCGCGGTTAGGGGGGGGGACCAAGAGACCCAGTACTTC; CDR3 protein: CATAVRGGDQETQYF
V gene: TRBV7-2; J gene: TRBJ2-1; clone size: once; D gene: .; CDR3 DNA: TGTGCCAGCACCCTTAGGTCCGTATCCAGCTCCTACAATGAGCAGTTCTTC; CDR3 protein: CASTLRSVSSSYNEQFF
V gene: TRBV28; J gene: TRBJ1-4; clone size: .; D gene: .; CDR3 DNA: TGTGCCAGCAGTTTCGGCTTGGCTAATGAAAAACTGTTTTTT; CDR3 protein: CASSFGLANEKLFF
V gene: TRBV28; J gene: TRBJ2-5; clone size: once; D gene: .; CDR3 DNA: TGTGCCAGCAGTTTTGTCGGCAGGCAGGCAGAGACCCAGTACTTC; CDR3 protein: CASSFVGRQAETQYF
V gene: TRBV19; J gene: TRBJ1-1; clone size: .; D gene: .; CDR3 DNA: TGTGCCAGTAGGCTGAACACTGAAGCTTTCTTT; CDR3 protein: CASRLNTEAFF
V gene: TRBV6-1; J gene: TRBJ2-5; clone size: .; D gene: .; CDR3 DNA: TGTGCCAGCAGTGAAAACAGGGCCAAAGAGACCCAGTACTTC; CDR3 protein: CASSENRAKETQYF
V gene: TRBV7-2; J gene: TRBJ1-5; clone size: .; D gene: .; CDR3 DNA: TGTGCCAGCAGCTTAACAGGACCAATCAATCAGCCCCAGCATTTT; CDR3 protein: CASSLTGPINQPQHF
V gene: TRBV27; J gene: TRBJ2-1; clone size: .; D gene: .; CDR3 DNA: TGTGCCAGCAGCCTCGAGGTTCAGGTCTCCTACAATGAGCAGTTCTTC; CDR3 protein: CASSLEVQVSYNEQFF
V gene: TRBV11-2; J gene: TRBJ2-5; clone size: .; D gene: TRBD1; CDR3 DNA: TGTGCCAGCAGCCACCGGACCAGGGACAGGCAAGAGACCCAGTACTTC; CDR3 protein: CASSHRTRDRQETQYF
V gene: TRBV6-6; J gene: TRBJ1-5; clone size: .; D gene: .; CDR3 DNA: TGTGCCAGCAGTTACGGGGGCCTGGATGGCAATCAGCCCCAGCATTTT; CDR3 protein: CASSYGGLDGNQPQHF
V gene: TRBV16; J gene: TRBJ2-5; clone size: few; D gene: TRBD2; CDR3 DNA: TGTGCCAGCAGTTTAACTAGCGCCCAAGAGACCCAGTACTTC; CDR3 protein: CASSLTSAQETQYF